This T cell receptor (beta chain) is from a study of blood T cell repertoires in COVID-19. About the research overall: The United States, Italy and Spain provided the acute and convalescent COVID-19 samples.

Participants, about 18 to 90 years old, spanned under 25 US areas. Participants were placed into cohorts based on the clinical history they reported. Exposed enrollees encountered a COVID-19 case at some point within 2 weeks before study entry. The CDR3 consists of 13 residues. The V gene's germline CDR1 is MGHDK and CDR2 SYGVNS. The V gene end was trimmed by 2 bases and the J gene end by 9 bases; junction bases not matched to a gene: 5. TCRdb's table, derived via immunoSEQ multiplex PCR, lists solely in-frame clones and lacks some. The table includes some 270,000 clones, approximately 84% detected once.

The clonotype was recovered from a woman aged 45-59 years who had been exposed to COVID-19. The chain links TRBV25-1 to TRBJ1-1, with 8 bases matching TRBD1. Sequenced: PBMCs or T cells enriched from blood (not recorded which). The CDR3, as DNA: TGTGCCAGCAGTGAAGCTGGACAGGGCCAAGCTTTCTTT. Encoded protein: CASSEAGQGQAFF.